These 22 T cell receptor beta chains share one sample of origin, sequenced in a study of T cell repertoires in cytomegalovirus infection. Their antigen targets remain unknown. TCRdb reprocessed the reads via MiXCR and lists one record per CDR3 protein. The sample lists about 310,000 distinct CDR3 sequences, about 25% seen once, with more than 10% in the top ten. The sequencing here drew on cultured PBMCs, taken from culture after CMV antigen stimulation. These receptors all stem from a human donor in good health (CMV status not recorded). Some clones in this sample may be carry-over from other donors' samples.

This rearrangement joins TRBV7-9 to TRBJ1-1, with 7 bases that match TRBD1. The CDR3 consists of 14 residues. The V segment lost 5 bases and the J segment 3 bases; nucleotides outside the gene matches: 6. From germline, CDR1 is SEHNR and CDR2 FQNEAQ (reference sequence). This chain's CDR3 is CASSPDREDTEAFF. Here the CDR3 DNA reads TGTGCCAGCAGCCCCGACAGGGAGGACACTGAAGCTTTCTTT.

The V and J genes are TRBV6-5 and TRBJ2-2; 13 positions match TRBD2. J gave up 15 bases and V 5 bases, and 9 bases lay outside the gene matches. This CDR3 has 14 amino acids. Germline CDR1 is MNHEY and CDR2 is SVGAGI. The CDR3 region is CASSPTPTSGRMFF. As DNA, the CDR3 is TGTGCCAGCAGTCCCACACCGACTAGCGGGAGGATGTTTTTT.

The CDR3 DNA sequence: TGTGCCAGCAGCTTATCGGACAGTAGGACGCAGTATTTT. Protein: CASSLSDSRTQYF. V gene TRBV7-3 combines with J gene TRBJ2-3; weak D call: TRBD1 (6 bases). The ends were cut back, 2 bases at V and 9 bases at J, with 12 bases in the middle. The CDR3 consists of 13 residues. Germline lookup yields CDR1 SGHTA and CDR2 FQGTGA. Supplemented by reference TRBV7-3 and TRBJ2-3, the full variable domain reads GAGVSQTPSNKVTEKGKYVELRCDPISGHTALYWYRQSLGQGPEFLIYFQGTGAADDSGLPNDRFFAVRPEGSVSTLKIQRTERGDSAVYLCASSLSDSRTQYFGPGTRLTVL.

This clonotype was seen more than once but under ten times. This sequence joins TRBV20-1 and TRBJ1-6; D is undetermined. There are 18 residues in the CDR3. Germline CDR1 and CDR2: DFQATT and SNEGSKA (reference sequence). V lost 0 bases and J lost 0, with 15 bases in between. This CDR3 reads CSARDLNSRSSYNSPLHF. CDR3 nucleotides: TGCAGTGCTAGAGATTTAAACAGCCGGAGCTCCTATAATTCACCCCTCCACTTT.

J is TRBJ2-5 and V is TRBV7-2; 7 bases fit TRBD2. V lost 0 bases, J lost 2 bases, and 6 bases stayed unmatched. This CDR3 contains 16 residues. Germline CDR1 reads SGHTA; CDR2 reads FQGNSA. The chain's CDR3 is CASSLAGRGLQETQYF. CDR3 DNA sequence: TGTGCCAGCAGCTTAGCGGGGCGGGGGTTACAAGAGACCCAGTACTTC.

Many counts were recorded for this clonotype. CDR3 residues: CSARDGTGYGELFF. As DNA, the CDR3 is TGCAGTGCTAGGGACGGGACAGGGTACGGGGAGCTGTTTTTT. This chain connects TRBV20-1 to TRBJ2-2, with 9 nucleotides matching TRBD1. V shed 3 bases, J shed 7 bases, and the junction held 6 bases outside the gene matches. Germline V gene lookup returns CDR1 DFQATT and CDR2 SNEGSKA (reference sequence). The CDR3 is made up of 14 amino acids.

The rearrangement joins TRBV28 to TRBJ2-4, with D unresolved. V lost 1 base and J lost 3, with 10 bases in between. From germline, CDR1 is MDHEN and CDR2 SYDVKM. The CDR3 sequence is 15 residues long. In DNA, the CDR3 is TGTGCCAGCAGTTTATTGGAGACCTACAAAAACATTCAGTACTTC. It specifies CASSLLETYKNIQYF.

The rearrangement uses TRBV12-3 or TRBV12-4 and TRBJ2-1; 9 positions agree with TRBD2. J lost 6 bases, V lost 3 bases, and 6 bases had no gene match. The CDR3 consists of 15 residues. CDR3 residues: CASSFSGRVGNEQFF. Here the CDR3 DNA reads TGTGCCAGCAGTTTTAGCGGGAGAGTTGGCAATGAGCAGTTCTTC.

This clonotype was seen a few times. In DNA, the CDR3 is TGTGCCAGCAGCCAAGCGTCTCGGGGAGACTATGGCTACACCTTC. This encodes CASSQASRGDYGYTF. V and J are TRBV4-2 and TRBJ1-2, with no clear D. This CDR3 has 15 residues. CDR1 LGHNA and CDR2 YNFKEQ come from the germline V gene. With 1 base removed from V and 3 bases from J, the gap between germline ends came to 12 bases.

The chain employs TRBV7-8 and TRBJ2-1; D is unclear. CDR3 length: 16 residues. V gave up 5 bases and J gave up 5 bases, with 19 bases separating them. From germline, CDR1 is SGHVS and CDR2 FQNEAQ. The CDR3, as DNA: TGTGCCAGCAGCCTGAACCTCAGGCGGAAACACAATGAGCAGTTCTTC. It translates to CASSLNLRRKHNEQFF.

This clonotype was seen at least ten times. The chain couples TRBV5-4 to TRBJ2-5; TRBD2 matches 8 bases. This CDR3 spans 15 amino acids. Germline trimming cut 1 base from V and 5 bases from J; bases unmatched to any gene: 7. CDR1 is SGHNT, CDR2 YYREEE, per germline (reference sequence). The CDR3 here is CASSLSPGRVETQYF. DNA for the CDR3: TGTGCCAGCAGCTTGTCCCCCGGGAGGGTTGAGACCCAGTACTTC. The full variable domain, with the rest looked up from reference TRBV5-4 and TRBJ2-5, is ETGVTQSPTHLIKTRGQQVTLRCSSQSGHNTVSWYQQALGQGPQFIFQYYREEENGRGNFPPRFSGLQFPNYSSELNVNALELDDSALYLCASSLSPGRVETQYFGPGTRLLVL.

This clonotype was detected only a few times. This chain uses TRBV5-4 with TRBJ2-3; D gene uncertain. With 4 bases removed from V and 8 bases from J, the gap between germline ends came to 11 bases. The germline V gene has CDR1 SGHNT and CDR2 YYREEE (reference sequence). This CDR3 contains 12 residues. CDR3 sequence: CASSQLGGTQYF. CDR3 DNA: TGTGCCAGCAGCCAGCTAGGTGGTACGCAGTATTTT.

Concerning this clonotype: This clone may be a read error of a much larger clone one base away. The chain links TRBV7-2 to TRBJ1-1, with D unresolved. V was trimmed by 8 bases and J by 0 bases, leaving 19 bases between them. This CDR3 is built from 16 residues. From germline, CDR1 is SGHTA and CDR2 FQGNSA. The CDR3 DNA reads TGTGCCAGCGGCCCCGCGGTGGGCAGACTGAACACTGAAGCTTTCTTT. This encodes CASGPAVGRLNTEAFF.

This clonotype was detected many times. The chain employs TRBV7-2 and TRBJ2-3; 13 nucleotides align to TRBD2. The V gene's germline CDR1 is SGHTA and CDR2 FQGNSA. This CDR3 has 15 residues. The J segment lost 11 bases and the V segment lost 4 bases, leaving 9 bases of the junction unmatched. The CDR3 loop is CASSSPTSGRAKQYF. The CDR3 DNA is TGTGCCAGCAGCTCCCCCACTAGCGGGAGGGCCAAGCAGTATTTT. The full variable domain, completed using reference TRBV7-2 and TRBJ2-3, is GAGVSQSPSNKVTEKGKDVELRCDPISGHTALYWYRQSLGQGLEFLIYFQGNSAPDKSGLPSDRFSAERTGGSVSTLTIQRTQQEDSAVYLCASSSPTSGRAKQYFGPGTRLTVL.

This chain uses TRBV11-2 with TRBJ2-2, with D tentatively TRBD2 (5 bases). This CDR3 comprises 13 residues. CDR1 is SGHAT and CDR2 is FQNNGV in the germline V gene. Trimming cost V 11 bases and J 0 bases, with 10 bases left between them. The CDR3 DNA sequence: TGTGCCGAACGGGGAGCGAACACCGGGGAGCTGTTTTTT. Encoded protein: CAERGANTGELFF.

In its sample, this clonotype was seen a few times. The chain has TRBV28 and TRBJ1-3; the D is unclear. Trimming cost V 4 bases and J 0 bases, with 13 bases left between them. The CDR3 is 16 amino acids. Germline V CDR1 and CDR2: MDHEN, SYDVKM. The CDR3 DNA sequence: TGTGCCAGCAGTTCAAAAGGGCTCTCCTCTGGAAACACCATATATTTT. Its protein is CASSSKGLSSGNTIYF.

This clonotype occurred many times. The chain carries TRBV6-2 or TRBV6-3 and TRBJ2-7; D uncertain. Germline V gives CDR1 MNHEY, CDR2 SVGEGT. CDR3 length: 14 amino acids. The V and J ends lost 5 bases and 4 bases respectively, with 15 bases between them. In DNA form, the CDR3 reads TGTGCCAGCAGTAAACCGACGGCACCGTACGAGCAGTACGTC. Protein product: CASSKPTAPYEQYV.

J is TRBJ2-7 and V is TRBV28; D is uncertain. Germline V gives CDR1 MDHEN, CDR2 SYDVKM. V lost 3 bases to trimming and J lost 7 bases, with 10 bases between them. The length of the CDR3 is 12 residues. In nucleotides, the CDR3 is TGTGCCAGCAGTTTTTGGACGACAGAGCAGTACTTC. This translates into CASSFWTTEQYF.

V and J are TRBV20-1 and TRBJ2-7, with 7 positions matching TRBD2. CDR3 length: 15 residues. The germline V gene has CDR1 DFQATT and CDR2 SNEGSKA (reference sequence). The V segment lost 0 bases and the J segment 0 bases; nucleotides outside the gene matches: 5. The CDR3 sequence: CSARDPASGSYEQYF. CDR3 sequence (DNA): TGCAGTGCTAGAGATCCGGCTAGCGGCTCCTACGAGCAGTACTTC.

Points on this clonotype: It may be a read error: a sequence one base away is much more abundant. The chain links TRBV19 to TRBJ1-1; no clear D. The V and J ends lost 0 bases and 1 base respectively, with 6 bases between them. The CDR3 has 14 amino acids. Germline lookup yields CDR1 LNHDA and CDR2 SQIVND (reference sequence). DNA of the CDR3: TGTGCCAGTAGTATAGATTGGGGGAACACTGAAGCTTTCTTT. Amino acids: CASSIDWGNTEAFF.

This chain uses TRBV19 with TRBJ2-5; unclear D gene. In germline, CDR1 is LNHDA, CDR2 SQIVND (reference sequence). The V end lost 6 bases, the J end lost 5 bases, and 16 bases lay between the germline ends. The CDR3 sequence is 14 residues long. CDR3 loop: CASRPTSTTETQYF. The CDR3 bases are TGTGCCAGTAGGCCGACATCCACGACGGAGACCCAGTACTTC.

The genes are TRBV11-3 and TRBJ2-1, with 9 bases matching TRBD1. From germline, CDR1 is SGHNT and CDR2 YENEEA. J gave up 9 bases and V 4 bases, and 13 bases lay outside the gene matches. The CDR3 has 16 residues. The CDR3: CASSSPSGTGSGEQFF. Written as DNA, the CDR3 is TGTGCCAGCAGCTCCCCGTCCGGGACAGGGTCTGGTGAGCAGTTCTTC.